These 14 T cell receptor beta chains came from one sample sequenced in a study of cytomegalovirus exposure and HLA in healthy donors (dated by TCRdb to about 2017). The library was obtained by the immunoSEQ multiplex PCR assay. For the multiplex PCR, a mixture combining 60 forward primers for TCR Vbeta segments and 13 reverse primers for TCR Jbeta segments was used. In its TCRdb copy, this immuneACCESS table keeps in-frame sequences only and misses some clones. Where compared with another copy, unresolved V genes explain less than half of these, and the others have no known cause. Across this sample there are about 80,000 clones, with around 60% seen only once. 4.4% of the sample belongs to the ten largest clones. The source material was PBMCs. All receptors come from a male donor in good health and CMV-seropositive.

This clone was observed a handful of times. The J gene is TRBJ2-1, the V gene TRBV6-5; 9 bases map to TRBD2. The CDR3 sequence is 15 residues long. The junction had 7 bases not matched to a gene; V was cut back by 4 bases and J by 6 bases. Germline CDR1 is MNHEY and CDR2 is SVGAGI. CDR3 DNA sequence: TGTGCCAGCAGTTTCTCAGCGGGAGGTGGCAATGAGCAGTTCTTC. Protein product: CASSFSAGGGNEQFF.

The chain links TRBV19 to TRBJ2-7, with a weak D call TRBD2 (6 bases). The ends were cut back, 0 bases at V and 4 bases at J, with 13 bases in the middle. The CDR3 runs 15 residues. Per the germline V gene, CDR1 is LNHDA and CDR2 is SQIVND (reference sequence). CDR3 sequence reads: CASSIEEGDLYEQYF. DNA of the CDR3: TGTGCCAGTAGTATAGAGGAGGGAGACCTTTACGAGCAGTACTTC.

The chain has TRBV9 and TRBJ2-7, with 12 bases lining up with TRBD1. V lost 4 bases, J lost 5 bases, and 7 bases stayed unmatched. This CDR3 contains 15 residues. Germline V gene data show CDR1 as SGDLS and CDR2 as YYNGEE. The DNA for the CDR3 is TGTGCCAGCAGCCCCCGGGACAGGGGGCGCGACGAGCAGTACTTC. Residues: CASSPRDRGRDEQYF.

The CDR3 region is CASSLDSKPYNEQFF. The CDR3 DNA reads as TGTGCCAGCAGCTTGGACAGCAAACCGTACAATGAGCAGTTCTTC. This sequence joins TRBV5-4 and TRBJ2-1; no clear D. The CDR3 extends over 15 amino acids. Trimming took 0 bases from V and 4 from J, leaving 11 bases between them. The germline V gene encodes CDR1 SGHNT and CDR2 YYREEE (reference sequence).

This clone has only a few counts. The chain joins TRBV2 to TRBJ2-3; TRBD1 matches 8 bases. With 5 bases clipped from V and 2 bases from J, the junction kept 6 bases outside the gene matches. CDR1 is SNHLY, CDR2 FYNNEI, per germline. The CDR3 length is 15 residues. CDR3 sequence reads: CASSRDRGDTDTQYF. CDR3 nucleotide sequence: TGTGCCAGCAGTCGAGACAGGGGAGACACAGATACGCAGTATTTT.

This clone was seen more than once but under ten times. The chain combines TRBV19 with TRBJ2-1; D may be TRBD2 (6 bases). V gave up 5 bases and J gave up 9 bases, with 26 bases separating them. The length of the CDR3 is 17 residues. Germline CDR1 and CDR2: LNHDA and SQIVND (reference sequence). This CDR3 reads CASSPLTLAAPLGEQFF. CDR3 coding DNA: TGTGCCAGTAGTCCCCTAACCTTAGCGGCGCCTTTAGGTGAGCAGTTCTTC. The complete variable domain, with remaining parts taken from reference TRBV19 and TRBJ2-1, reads DGGITQSPKYLFRKEGQNVTLSCEQNLNHDAMYWYRQDPGQGLRLIYYSQIVNDFQKGDIAEGYSVSREKKESFPLTVTSAQKNPTAFYLCASSPLTLAAPLGEQFFGPGTRLTVL.

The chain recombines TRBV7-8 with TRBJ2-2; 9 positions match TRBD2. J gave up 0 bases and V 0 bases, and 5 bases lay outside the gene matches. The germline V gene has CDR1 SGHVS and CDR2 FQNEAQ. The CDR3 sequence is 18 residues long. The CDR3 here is CASSLATASGTNTGELFF. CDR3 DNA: TGTGCCAGCAGCTTAGCGACGGCTAGCGGGACGAACACCGGGGAGCTGTTTTTT. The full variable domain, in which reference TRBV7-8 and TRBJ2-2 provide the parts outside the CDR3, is GAGVSQSPRYKVAKRGQDVALRCDPISGHVSLFWYQQALGQGPEFLTYFQNEAQLDKSGLPSDRFFAERPEGSVSTLKIQRTQQEDSAVYLCASSLATASGTNTGELFFGEGSRLTVL.

The DNA of the CDR3 is TGTGCCAGCAGCTTGGAACAGTCCTACGAGCAGTACTTC. It translates to CASSLEQSYEQYF. The chain links TRBV5-4 to TRBJ2-7; D is uncertain. Germline CDR1 is SGHNT and CDR2 is YYREEE (reference sequence). CDR3 size: 13 residues. The V end lost 0 bases, the J end lost 1 base, and 5 bases lay between the germline ends.

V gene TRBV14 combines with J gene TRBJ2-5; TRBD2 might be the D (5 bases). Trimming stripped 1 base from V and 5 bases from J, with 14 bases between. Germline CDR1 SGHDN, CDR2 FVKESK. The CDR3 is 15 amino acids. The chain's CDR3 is CASSQVAGGYETQYF. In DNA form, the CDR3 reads TGTGCCAGCAGCCAAGTCGCGGGCGGGTACGAGACCCAGTACTTC.

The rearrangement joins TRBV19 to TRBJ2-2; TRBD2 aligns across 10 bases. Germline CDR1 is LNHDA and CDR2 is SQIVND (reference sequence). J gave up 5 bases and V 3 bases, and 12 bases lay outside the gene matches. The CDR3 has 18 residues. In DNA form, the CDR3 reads TGTGCCAGTAGTATGGGGTTAATCGGACTAGCGGAGACCGGGGAGCTGTTTTTT. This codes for CASSMGLIGLAETGELFF.

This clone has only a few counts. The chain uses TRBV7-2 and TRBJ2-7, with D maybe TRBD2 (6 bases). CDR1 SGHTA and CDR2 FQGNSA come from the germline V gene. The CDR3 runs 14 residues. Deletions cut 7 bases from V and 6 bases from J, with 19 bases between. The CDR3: CASTLTGLSSEQYF. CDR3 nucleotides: TGTGCCAGCACCCTTACGGGACTCTCATCCGAGCAGTACTTC.

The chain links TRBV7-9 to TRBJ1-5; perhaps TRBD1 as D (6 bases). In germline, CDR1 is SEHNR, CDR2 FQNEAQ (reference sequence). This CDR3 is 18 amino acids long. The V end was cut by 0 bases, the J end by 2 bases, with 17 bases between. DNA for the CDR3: TGTGCCAGCAGCTTAGCGGACCCCGGGGACATTCGCAATCAGCCCCAGCATTTT. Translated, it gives CASSLADPGDIRNQPQHF.

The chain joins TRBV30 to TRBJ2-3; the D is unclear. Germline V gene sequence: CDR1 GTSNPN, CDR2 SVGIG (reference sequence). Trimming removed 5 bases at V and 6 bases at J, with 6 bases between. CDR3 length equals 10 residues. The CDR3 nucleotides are TGTGCCTGGGGCCTGGATACGCAGTATTTT. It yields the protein CAWGLDTQYF. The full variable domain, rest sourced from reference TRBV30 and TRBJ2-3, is SQTIHQWPATLVQPVGSPLSLECTVEGTSNPNLYWYRQAAGRGLQLLFYSVGIGQISSEVPQNLSASRPQDRQFILSSKKLLLSDSGFYLCAWGLDTQYFGPGTRLTVL.

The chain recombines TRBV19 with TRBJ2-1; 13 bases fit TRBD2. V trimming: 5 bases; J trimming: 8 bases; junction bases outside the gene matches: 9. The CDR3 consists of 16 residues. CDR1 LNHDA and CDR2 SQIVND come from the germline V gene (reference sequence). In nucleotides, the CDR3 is TGTGCCAGTAGTTTTCGGACTAGCGGGGGTGGCGATGAGCAGTTCTTC. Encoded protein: CASSFRTSGGGDEQFF.